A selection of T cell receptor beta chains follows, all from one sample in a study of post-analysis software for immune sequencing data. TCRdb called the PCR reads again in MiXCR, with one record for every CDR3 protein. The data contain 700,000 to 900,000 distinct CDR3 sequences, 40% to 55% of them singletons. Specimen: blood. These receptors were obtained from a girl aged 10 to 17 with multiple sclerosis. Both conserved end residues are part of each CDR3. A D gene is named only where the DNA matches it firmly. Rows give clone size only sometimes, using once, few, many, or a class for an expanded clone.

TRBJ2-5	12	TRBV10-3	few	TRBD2	TGTGCCATCGGGAGGGATCTGGAGACCCAGTACTTC	CAIGRDLETQYF
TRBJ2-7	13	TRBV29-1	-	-	TGCAGCGTTGCGGGGGCGGGAGTAGTCGAGCAGTACTTC	CSVAGAGVVEQYF
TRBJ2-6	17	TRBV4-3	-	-	TGCGCCAGCAGCCAAGATACCCGGGAGTCTGGGGCCAACGTCCTGACTTTC	CASSQDTRESGANVLTF
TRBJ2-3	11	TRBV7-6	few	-	TGTGCCAGCGGGAAGGGAGATACGCAGTATTTT	CASGKGDTQYF
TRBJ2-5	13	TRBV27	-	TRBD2	TGTGCCAGCGGGACTAGCGCGAGAGAGACCCAGTACTTC	CASGTSARETQYF
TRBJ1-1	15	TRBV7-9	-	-	TGTGCCAGCAGCTTAGGTGGGGGATGGGTCACTGAAGCTTTCTTT	CASSLGGGWVTEAFF
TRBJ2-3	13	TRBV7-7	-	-	TGTGCTAGCAGCTTCACGGTCCCAGATACGCAGTATTTT	CASSFTVPDTQYF
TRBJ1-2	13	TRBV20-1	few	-	TGCAGTGCTAGTGAGGGGCAGACCTATGGCTACACCTTC	CSASEGQTYGYTF
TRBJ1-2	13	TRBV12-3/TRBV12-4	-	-	TGTGCCAGCAGTTTGAGCGAAAACTATGGCTACACCTTC	CASSLSENYGYTF
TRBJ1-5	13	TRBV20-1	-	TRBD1	TGCAGTGCTCCGACAGGGGTAAATCAGCCCCAGCATTTT	CSAPTGVNQPQHF
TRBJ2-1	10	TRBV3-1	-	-	TGTGCCAGCAGCCAAGAGGAGCAGTTCTTC	CASSQEEQFF
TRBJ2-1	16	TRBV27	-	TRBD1	TGTGCCAGCAGTTTATTGGGGACAGGGATCCCCAATGAGCAGTTCTTC	CASSLLGTGIPNEQFF
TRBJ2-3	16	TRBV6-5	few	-	TGTGCCAGCAGTACCCGTAGGACTACACATGGGGATACGCAGTATTTT	CASSTRRTTHGDTQYF
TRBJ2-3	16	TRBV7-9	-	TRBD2	TGTGCCAGCAGCACCAGACTAGCGGTTACAACAGATACGCAGTATTTT	CASSTRLAVTTDTQYF
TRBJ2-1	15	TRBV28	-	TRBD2	TGTGCCAGCAGTTTATACCCCCAGGGAGGGAAGGTCCCGTTCTTC	CASSLYPQGGKVPFF
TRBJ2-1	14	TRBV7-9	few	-	TGTGCCAGCAGCGGAACGACAGGGAGGGATGAGCAGTTCTTC	CASSGTTGRDEQFF
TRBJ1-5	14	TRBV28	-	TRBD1	TGTGCCAGCAGACCAGGGGGCACGGGTCAGCCCCAGCATTTT	CASRPGGTGQPQHF
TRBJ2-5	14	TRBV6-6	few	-	TGTGCCAGCACTGGGGGGGGCTACCAAGAGACCCAGTACTTC	CASTGGGYQETQYF
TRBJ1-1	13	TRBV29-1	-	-	TGCAGCGTTGACACAGGGCGGCCCACTGAAGCTTTCTTT	CSVDTGRPTEAFF
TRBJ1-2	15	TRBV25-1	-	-	TGTGCCAGCAGATCGCCCGGGGACCAAACAAGAGGCTACACCTTC	CASRSPGDQTRGYTF
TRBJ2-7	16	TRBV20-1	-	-	TGCAGTGCTAGAGACCTTGCGAACGGGGCTTACTACGAGCAGTACTTC	CSARDLANGAYYEQYF
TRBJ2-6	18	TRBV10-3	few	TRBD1	TGTGCCATCAGTCAGACAGGGGGCGCTTCCTCTGGGGCCAACGTCCTGACTTTC	CAISQTGGASSGANVLTF
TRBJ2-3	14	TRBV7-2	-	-	TGTGCCAGCAGCTTCAAGCCGGGCACAGATACGCAGTATTTT	CASSFKPGTDTQYF
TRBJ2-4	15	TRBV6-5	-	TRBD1	TGTGCCAGCAGCCGAGGGGGCCGAGGGGAAAACATTCAGTACTTC	CASSRGGRGENIQYF
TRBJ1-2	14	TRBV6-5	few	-	TGTGCCAGCAGTTACCTCGCAGGGAACCATGGCTACACCTTC	CASSYLAGNHGYTF
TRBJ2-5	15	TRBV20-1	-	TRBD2	TGCAGTGCTAGCAGTGGGCGGGAGTTCGTTAAGACCCAGTACTTC	CSASSGREFVKTQYF
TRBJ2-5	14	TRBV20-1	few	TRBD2	TGCAGTGCTAGCTCTTGGGGGGGGGAAGAGACCCAGTACTTC	CSASSWGGEETQYF
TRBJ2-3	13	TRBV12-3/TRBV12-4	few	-	TGTGCCAGCAGTTTCGGTGGGAGAAATACGCAGTATTTT	CASSFGGRNTQYF
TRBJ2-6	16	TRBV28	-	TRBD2	TGTGCCAGCAGTTTGGGGGGGGTCTCTGGGGCCAACGTCCTGACTTTC	CASSLGGVSGANVLTF
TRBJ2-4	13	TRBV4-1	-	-	TGCGCCAGCAGCCAAGATCAGGGGAACATTCAGTACTTC	CASSQDQGNIQYF
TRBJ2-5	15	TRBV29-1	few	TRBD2	TGCAGCGTTGAACTAGCGGGAGGCTGGCGGGAGACCCAGTACTTC	CSVELAGGWRETQYF
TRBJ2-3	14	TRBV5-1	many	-	TGCGCCAGCAGCTGGGGGCTAGCGGAAGATACGCAGTATTTT	CASSWGLAEDTQYF
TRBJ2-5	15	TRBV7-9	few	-	TGTGCCAGCAGCTTAGCAGGGGGACAACAAGAGACCCAGTACTTC	CASSLAGGQQETQYF
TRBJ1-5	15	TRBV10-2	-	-	TGCGCCAGCAGCCGGCGGGCCGAAGGCAATCAGCCCCAGCATTTT	CASSRRAEGNQPQHF
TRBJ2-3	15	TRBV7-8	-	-	TGTGCCAGCAGCTTATACGGTCCAACCACAGATACGCAGTATTTT	CASSLYGPTTDTQYF
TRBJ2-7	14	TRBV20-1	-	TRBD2	TGCAGTGCGCCCCTAGCGGCCCAGTTCTACGAGCAGTACTTC	CSAPLAAQFYEQYF
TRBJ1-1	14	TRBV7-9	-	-	TGTGCCAGCAGCTTAACCGATATGAACACTGAAGCTTTCTTT	CASSLTDMNTEAFF
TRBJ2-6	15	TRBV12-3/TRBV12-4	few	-	TGTGCCAGCAGCCCGAGGAGCTCTGGGGCCAACGTCCTGACTTTC	CASSPRSSGANVLTF
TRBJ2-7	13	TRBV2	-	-	TGTGCCAGCAGTGTGTATTCCGCCTACGAGCAGTACTTC	CASSVYSAYEQYF
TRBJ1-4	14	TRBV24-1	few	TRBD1	TGTGCCACCAGTGCGAGGGGGCCTAATGAAAAACTGTTTTTT	CATSARGPNEKLFF
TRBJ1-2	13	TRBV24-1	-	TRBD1	TGTGCCACCAGTGATGGACAGGGGAGGGGCTACACCTTC	CATSDGQGRGYTF
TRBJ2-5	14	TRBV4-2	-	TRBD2	TGTGCCAGCAGCTTCAGCGGGAGTCCAGAGACCCAGTACTTC	CASSFSGSPETQYF
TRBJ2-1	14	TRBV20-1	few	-	TGCAGTGCTAGAGATTCGGCAGGGTCCAGTGAGCAGTTCTTC	CSARDSAGSSEQFF
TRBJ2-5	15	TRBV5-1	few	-	TGCGCCAGCAGCCCCAGGGGCAGCCCCACAGAAGAGCAGTACTTC	CASSPRGSPTEEQYF
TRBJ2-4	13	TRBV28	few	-	TGCGCCAGCTCGGGAACCCTCTCCAACATTCAGTACTTC	CASSGTLSNIQYF
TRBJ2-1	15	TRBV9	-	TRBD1	TGTGCCAGCAGCGTAGGGGACAGGGCCTACAATGAGCAGTTCTTC	CASSVGDRAYNEQFF
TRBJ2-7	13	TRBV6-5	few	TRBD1	TGTGCCACCAGGACAGGGGGTTCCTACGAGCAGTACTTC	CATRTGGSYEQYF
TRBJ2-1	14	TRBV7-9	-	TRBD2	TGTGCCAGCAGCTTAGGGTCTAGCGGCAGTGTGCAGTTCTTC	CASSLGSSGSVQFF
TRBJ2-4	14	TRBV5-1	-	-	TGCGCCAGCAGCTGGAGGCAGGCCGCATCCATTCAGTACTTC	CASSWRQAASIQYF
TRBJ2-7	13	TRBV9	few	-	TGTGCCAGCAGCGGAATGAATGGAGATGCCCAGTACTTC	CASSGMNGDAQYF